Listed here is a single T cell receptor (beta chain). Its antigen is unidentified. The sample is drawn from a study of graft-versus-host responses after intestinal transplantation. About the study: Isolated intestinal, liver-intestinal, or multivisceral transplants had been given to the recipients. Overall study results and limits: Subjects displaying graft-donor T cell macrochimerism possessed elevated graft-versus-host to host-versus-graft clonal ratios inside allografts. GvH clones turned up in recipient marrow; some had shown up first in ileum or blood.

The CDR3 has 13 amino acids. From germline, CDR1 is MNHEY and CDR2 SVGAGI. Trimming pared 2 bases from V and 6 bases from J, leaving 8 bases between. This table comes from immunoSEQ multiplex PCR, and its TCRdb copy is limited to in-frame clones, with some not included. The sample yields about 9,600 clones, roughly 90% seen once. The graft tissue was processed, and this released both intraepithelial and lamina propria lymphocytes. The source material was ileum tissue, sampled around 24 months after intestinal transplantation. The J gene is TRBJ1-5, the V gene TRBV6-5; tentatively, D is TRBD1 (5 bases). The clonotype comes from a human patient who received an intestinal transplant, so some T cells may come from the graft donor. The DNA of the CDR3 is TGTGCCAGCAGTTACGGGGGTGCTCAGCCCCAGCATTTT. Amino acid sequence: CASSYGGAQPQHF.